The rows below give T cell receptor beta chains drawn from one sample of a study of vaccination effects on CD4 cells after COVID-19. TCRdb's table, derived via immunoSEQ multiplex PCR, lists solely in-frame clones and lacks some. The sample lists some 61,000 clones; around three quarters were seen once. Their antigen targets remain unknown. The material sequenced was CD4+ T cells from PBMCs cultured with HCoV-OC43 spike peptides, taken after COVID-19 vaccination. Source of these receptors: a human donor who received a COVID-19 vaccine. The CDR3 runs from the conserved cysteine through the conserved F or W. D genes are given only for firm matches. The listing skips clone size in some rows; elsewhere it reads once, few, many or a size class.

J | D | size | V | length | CDR3 | DNA
TRBJ2-3 | TRBD1 | . | TRBV24-1 | 18 | CATSDPSPNRGGTDTQYF | TGTGCCACCAGTGACCCCTCACCAAACAGGGGTGGCACAGATACGCAGTATTTT
TRBJ1-1 | . | . | TRBV5-8 | 19 | CASSLVRRAHTLPNTEAFF | TGTGCCAGCAGCTTGGTTCGGAGGGCCCACACCTTACCGAACACTGAAGCTTTCTTT
TRBJ2-2 | . | . | TRBV18 | 16 | CASSHLSGGNTGELFF | TGTGCCAGCTCACATCTTTCCGGAGGAAACACCGGGGAGCTGTTTTTT
TRBJ1-2 | . | . | TRBV28 | 15 | CASTNLKGSFYGYTF | TGTGCCAGCACCAACCTAAAGGGCAGCTTCTATGGCTACACCTTC
TRBJ2-2 | TRBD1 | . | TRBV7-9 | 17 | CASSKRQGSVGCGELFF | TGTGCCAGCAGTAAACGACAGGGAAGTGTCGGTTGCGGGGAGCTGTTTTTT
TRBJ1-3 | . | once | TRBV5-4 | 15 | CATYRDLSSGNTIYF | TGTGCCACCTACAGGGACCTGAGCTCTGGAAACACCATATATTTT
TRBJ1-2 | TRBD1 | . | TRBV29-1 | 13 | CSVSGGVSYGYTF | TGCAGCGTCTCAGGGGGCGTCAGCTATGGCTACACCTTC
TRBJ2-5 | TRBD2 | . | TRBV6-6 | 16 | CASSYKSAGGGETQYF | TGTGCCAGCAGTTACAAATCTGCGGGGGGCGGAGAGACCCAGTACTTC
TRBJ2-5 | . | . | TRBV11-2 | 14 | CASRRTGSQETQYF | TGTGCCAGCAGGCGTACAGGGTCCCAAGAGACCCAGTACTTC
TRBJ2-1 | . | few | TRBV30 | 13 | CAWSVHWGNEQFF | TGTGCCTGGAGTGTACATTGGGGGAATGAGCAGTTCTTC
TRBJ1-2 | TRBD1 | . | TRBV5-1 | 13 | CASSSGQNDGYTF | TGCGCCAGCAGCTCGGGACAGAACGATGGCTACACCTTC
TRBJ2-5 | TRBD2 | . | TRBV18 | 16 | CASSPLRGGADETQYF | TGTGCCAGCTCACCACTCCGCGGGGGGGCGGATGAGACCCAGTACTTC
TRBJ1-2 | . | . | TRBV5-1 | 14 | CASSLDKRNYGYTF | TGCGCCAGCAGCTTGGATAAGCGGAACTATGGCTACACCTTC
TRBJ1-5 | . | . | TRBV6-2/TRBV6-3 | 15 | CASSYLSGGNQPQHF | TGTGCCAGCAGTTACCTATCCGGAGGCAATCAGCCCCAGCATTTT
TRBJ2-3 | . | . | TRBV14 | 16 | CASSPGKGPLTDTQYF | TGTGCCAGCAGCCCCGGAAAGGGCCCCCTCACAGATACGCAGTATTTT
TRBJ2-2 | . | few | TRBV6-5 | 14 | CASISRGLTGELFF | TGTGCCAGCATTAGCAGGGGACTCACCGGGGAGCTGTTTTTT
TRBJ2-3 | . | few | TRBV5-1 | 15 | CASSLPLGNTDTQYF | TGCGCCAGCAGCTTGCCCCTCGGTAACACAGATACGCAGTATTTT
TRBJ1-5 | TRBD1 | . | TRBV28 | 13 | CASSLGQGTAQHF | TGTGCCAGCAGTCTCGGACAGGGGACGGCCCAGCATTTT
TRBJ1-1 | . | . | TRBV3-1/TRBV3-2 | 16 | CASSQAPGQRNTEAFF | TGTGCCAGCAGCCAAGCCCCCGGACAGAGGAACACTGAAGCTTTCTTT
TRBJ1-1 | . | few | TRBV11-2 | 12 | CASSVSNTEAFF | TGTGCCAGCAGCGTCAGCAACACTGAGGCTTTCTTT
TRBJ2-1 | TRBD2 | . | TRBV5-1 | 14 | CASSLGTSSNEQFF | TGCGCCAGCAGCCTTGGGACTAGTTCCAATGAGCAGTTCTTC
TRBJ1-2 | TRBD1 | . | TRBV24-1 | 13 | CATSGQGGYGYTF | TGTGCCACCAGTGGCCAGGGGGGGTATGGCTACACCTTC
TRBJ1-1 | . | . | TRBV5-1 | 14 | CASSWRTLNTEAFF | TGCGCCAGCAGCTGGAGGACGTTGAACACTGAAGCTTTCTTT
TRBJ1-6 | . | . | TRBV19 | 14 | CASSIAGLNSPLHF | TGTGCCAGTAGTATTGCCGGGTTAAATTCACCCCTCCACTTT
TRBJ2-5 | . | . | TRBV6-1 | 14 | CASSEGQPTATQYF | TGTGCCAGCAGTGAAGGGCAGCCTACAGCGACCCAGTACTTC
TRBJ1-5 | . | . | TRBV3-1/TRBV3-2 | 14 | CASSQAGSVQPQHF | TGTGCCAGCAGCCAAGCCGGCTCTGTTCAGCCCCAGCATTTT
TRBJ1-2 | TRBD1 | . | TRBV6-5 | 15 | CASRVNLGGADGYTF | TGTGCCAGCAGGGTGAATCTAGGGGGCGCGGACGGCTACACCTTC
TRBJ1-5 | . | . | TRBV19 | 15 | CASKVGKIAISPQHF | TGTGCCAGTAAGGTAGGGAAAATAGCAATCAGCCCCCAGCATTTT
TRBJ1-1 | . | . | TRBV28 | 13 | CASRGQTSTEAFF | TGTGCCAGCAGAGGACAGACAAGTACTGAAGCTTTCTTT
TRBJ1-1 | . | . | TRBV5-4 | 15 | CASSLAKVTNTEAFF | TGTGCCAGCAGCTTGGCCAAGGTTACGAACACTGAAGCTTTCTTT